The clone carrying this T cell receptor (beta chain) was recorded only once. Participants reported their clinical history, and cohort assignment relied on those reports. Assay used: immunoSEQ multiplex PCR; TCRdb lists only in-frame clones, some missing. Of fewer than 350,000 clones listed, around nine tenths are singletons. Germline V CDR1 and CDR2: SGHRS, YFSETQ. The CDR3 extends over 14 amino acids. Trimming left V 5 bases short and J 2 bases short, with 10 bases between. The entry originates in a study of blood T cell repertoires in COVID-19. Input material: PBMCs or T cells enriched from blood (not recorded which). This receptor was obtained from a woman aged 40 to 50 who had recovered from COVID-19. V is TRBV5-1 and J is TRBJ2-2; a weak D match, TRBD2 (5 bases). The CDR3 sequence: CASRAELNTGELFF. For the CDR3, the DNA is TGCGCCAGCAGAGCGGAGCTAAACACCGGGGAGCTGTTTTTT.